This TCR beta chain was retrieved from a study of blood T cells in healthy people across ages (dated by TCRdb to between 2014 and 2016). At the level of the whole study: Template switching captured roughly one uniquely barcoded TCR beta cDNA molecule per two T cells in model experiments. Age-related changes in TCR beta repertoire diversity were measured in the study by deep sequencing normalized with unique cDNA molecular identifiers. Donors were grouped into four age groups: young (average roughly 17 years), middle-aged (over 35), aged (around 62) and long-lived (over 80). To avoid experimental bias, donors of different ages were randomly spread across the sequencing lanes. Two additional independent replicas of 1 million unique cDNA reads from the same blood draw were analyzed for two donors (one aged 18 to 30 and one aged 80 or older). The full study reports these points: As age increased, observed TCR beta diversity per million T cells dropped in a roughly linear way, and a significant reduction was already evident by age 40. Since profiling was done on bulk unsorted PBMCs, naive and antigen-experienced compartments could not be conclusively compared. The percentage of naive T cells measured by flow cytometry correlated strongly with observed TCR beta diversity. The long-lived group showed more naive CD4+ T cells, fewer expanded clones and increased TCR diversity than the aged group, suggesting age selection. Estimates of total diversity based on one million sequenced T cells were considered lower bounds and underestimates. Because donor CMV infection status was unknown, age-related changes in expanded clonotypes were potentially confounded.

On this clonotype itself: Which antigen it targets is not known. Base qualities are missing; no much larger clone stands one base away.

Library preparation used 5' RACE. Reads for this sample came from an Illumina HiSeq 2500. A second PCR of roughly 7 to 12 cycles was run with a J-beta primer mix and a sample-barcoded 5' primer. A unique molecular identifier was introduced onto each TCR beta cDNA molecule by a template-switch 5' adaptor carrying 12 random nucleotides. Each sample yielded at least 3 million CDR3-containing paired-end reads. First-strand cDNA synthesis was performed from all RNA using the Mint cDNA synthesis kit, with priming by a TRBC-specific oligonucleotide. Following uracil-DNA glycosylase treatment, a first 18-cycle PCR with universal primers M1SS and BC2_uni_R was performed on all cDNA. The source study handled its data this way. Each sample was normalized by randomly selecting 1 million high-quality reads, each carrying a distinct molecular identifier. Reads sharing molecular identifiers were discarded rather than binned into consensus sequences. MiTCR, with a Q25 quality threshold and the strictest error-elimination algorithm, was used for CDR3 identification, clonotype clustering and error correction. Lower-bound total TCR beta diversity was estimated with a nonparametric unseen species model using Euler transformation. TCRdb's own reprocessing of the public reads used fastp at Q25 and MiXCR and kept productive beta chains. Identical CDR3 protein sequences are pooled into one entry, listed with their most common genes and DNA. The V and J calls here are based on TCRdb, not the publication. The sample table contains roughly 1,800,000 distinct CDR3 sequences; only one count was recorded for 49% of them. The ten top clones hold roughly 2.1% of the sample.

Donors were about 36 systemically healthy Caucasian individuals from Russia aged about 6 to 100 years. Approximately 11 milliliters of peripheral blood were drawn from each donor into EDTA-treated Vacutainer tubes. Ficoll-Paque density-gradient centrifugation was used to isolate PBMCs, with at least 6.5 million per sample. Total RNA was extracted from PBMCs with Trizol reagent, with at least 5.5 micrograms obtained per sample. For every donor, flow cytometry on a PBMC aliquot measured the percentage of naive CD45RAhigh/CD27high T cells. Relative to germline, V is missing 3 bases and J is missing 4 bases, with 3 bases of the junction outside any gene match. The germline V gene specifies SGHRS as CDR1 and YFSETQ as CDR2. The CDR3 measures 14 amino acids from cysteine to phenylalanine. Left in the record is the CDR3 DNA by itself, 42 bases read in frame from the first base.

This clonotype was sampled from a woman aged 40 to 55 in good health. What was sequenced was blood. The V and J genes are TRBV5-1 and TRBJ1-2, with 10 junctional bases fitting TRBD1. The DNA reads TGCGCCAGCAGCTCGGACAGGGGGGTCTATGGCTACACCTTC. It translates as CASSSDRGVYGYTF.